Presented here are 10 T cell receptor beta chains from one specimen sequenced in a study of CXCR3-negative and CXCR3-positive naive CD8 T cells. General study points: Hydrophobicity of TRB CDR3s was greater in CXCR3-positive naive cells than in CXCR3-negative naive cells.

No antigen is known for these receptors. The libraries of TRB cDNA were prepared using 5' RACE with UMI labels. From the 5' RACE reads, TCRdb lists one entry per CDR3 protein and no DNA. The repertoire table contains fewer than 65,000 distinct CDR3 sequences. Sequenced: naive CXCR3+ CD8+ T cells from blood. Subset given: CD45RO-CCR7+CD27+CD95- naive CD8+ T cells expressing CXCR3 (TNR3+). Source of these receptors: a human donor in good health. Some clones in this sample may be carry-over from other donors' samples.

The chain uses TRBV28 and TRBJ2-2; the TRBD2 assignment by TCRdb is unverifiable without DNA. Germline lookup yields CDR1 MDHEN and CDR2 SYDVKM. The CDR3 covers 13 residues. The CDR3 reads CASRKGLVGELFF.

The CDR3 spells CASSLAREMNTEAFF. This sequence joins TRBV12-3 or TRBV12-4 and TRBJ1-1. This CDR3 has 15 residues.

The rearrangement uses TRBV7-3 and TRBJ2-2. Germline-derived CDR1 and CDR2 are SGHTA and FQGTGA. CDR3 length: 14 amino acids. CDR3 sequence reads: CASSLAGVTGELFF.

This CDR3 is CASSDPSEPQETQYF. The chain carries TRBV7-8 and TRBJ2-5; TCRdb selects TRBD2, and the lack of DNA leaves this call unchecked. Germline V gene data show CDR1 as SGHVS and CDR2 as FQNEAQ. The CDR3 has 15 residues.

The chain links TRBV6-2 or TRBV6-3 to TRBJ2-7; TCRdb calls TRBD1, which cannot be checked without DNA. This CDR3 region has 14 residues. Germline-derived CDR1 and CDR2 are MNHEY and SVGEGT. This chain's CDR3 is CASIDRTGHYEQYF.

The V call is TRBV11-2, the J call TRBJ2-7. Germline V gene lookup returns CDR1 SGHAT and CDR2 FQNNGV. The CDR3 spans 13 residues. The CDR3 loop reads CASSLEVVSEQYF.

The CDR3 reads CASSPRWGGNEQFF. The rearrangement links TRBV11-2 to TRBJ2-1. Germline values: CDR1 SGHAT, CDR2 FQNNGV. The CDR3 is made up of 14 amino acids.

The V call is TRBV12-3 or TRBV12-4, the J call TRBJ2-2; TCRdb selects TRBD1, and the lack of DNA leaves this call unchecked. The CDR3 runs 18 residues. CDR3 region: CASSLFPGVRPVTGELFF.

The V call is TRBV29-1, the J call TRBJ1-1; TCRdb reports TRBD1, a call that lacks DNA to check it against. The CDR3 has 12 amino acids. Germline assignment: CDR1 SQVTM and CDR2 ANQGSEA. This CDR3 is CSVEGRETEAFF.

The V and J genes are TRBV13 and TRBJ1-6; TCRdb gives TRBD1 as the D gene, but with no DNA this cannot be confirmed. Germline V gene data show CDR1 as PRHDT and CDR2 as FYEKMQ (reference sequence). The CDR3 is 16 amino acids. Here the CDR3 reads CASSLAETGVNSPLHF.